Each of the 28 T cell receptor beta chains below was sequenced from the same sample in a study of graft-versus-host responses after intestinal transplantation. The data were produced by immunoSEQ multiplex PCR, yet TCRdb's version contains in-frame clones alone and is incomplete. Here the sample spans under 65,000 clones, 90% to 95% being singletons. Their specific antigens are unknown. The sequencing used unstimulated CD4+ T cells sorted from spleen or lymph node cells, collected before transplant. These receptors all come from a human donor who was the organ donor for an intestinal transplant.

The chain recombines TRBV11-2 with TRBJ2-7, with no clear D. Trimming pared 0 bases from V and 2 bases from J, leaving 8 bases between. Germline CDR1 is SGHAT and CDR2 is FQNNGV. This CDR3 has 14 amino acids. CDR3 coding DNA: TGTGCCAGCAGCTTAGATGGCTCTACCTACGAGCAGTACTTC. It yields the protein CASSLDGSTYEQYF.

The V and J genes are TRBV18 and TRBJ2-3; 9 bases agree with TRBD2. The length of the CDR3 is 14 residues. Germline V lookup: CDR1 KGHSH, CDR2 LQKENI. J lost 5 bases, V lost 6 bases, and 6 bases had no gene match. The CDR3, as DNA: TGTGCCAGCTCCCCGGGACTAGCACTAGATACGCAGTATTTT. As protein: CASSPGLALDTQYF.

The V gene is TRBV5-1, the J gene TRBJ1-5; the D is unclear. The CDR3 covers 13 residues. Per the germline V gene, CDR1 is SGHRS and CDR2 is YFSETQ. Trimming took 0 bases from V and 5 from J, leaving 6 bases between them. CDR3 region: CASSLGPDQPQHF. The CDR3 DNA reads TGCGCCAGCAGCTTGGGGCCGGATCAGCCCCAGCATTTT.

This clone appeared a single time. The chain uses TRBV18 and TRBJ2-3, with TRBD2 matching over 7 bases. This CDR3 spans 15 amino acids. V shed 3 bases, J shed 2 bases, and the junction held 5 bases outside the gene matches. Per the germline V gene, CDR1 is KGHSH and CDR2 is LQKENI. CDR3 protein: CASSPPGLSTDTQYF. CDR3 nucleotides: TGTGCCAGCTCACCGCCGGGACTATCCACAGATACGCAGTATTTT.

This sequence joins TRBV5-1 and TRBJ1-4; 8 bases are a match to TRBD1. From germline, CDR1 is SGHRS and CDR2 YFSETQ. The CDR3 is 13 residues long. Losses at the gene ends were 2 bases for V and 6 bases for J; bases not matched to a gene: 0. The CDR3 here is CASSLQGDEKLFF. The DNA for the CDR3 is TGCGCCAGCAGCTTACAGGGGGATGAAAAACTGTTTTTT. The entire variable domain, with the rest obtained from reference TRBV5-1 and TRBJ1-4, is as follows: KAGVTQTPRYLIKTRGQQVTLSCSPISGHRSVSWYQQTPGQGLQFLFEYFSETQRNKGNFPGRFSGRQFSNSRSEMNVSTLELGDSALYLCASSLQGDEKLFFGSGTQLSVL.

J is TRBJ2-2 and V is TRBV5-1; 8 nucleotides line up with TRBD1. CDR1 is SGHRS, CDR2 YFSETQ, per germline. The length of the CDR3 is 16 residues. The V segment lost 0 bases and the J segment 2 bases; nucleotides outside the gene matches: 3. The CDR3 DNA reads TGCGCCAGCAGCTTGGGCAGGGGGCATAACACCGGGGAGCTGTTTTTT. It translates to CASSLGRGHNTGELFF.

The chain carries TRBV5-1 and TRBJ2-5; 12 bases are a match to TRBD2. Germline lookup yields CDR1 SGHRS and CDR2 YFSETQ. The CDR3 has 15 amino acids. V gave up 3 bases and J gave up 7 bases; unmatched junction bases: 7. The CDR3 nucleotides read TGCGCCAGCAGCTCCTCTAGCGGGGGGGCCTGGACCCAGTACTTC. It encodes CASSSSSGGAWTQYF.

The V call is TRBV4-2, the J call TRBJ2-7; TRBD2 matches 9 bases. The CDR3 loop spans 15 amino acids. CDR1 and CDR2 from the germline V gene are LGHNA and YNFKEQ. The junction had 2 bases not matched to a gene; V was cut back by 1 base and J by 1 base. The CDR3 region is CASSQVAGESYEQYF. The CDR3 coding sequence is TGTGCCAGCAGCCAAGTAGCGGGGGAATCCTACGAGCAGTACTTC.

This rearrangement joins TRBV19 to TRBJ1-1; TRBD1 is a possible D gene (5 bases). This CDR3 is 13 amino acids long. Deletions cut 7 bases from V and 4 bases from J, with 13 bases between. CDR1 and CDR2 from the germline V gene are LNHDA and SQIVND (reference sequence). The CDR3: CASNEGVGTEAFF. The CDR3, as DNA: TGTGCCAGTAACGAAGGGGTCGGCACTGAAGCTTTCTTT.

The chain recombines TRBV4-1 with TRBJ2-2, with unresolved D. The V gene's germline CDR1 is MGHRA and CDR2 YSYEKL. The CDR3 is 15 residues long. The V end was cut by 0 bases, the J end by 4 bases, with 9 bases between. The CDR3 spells CASSQDRYGTGELFF. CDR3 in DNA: TGCGCCAGCAGCCAAGATCGCTACGGCACCGGGGAGCTGTTTTTT.

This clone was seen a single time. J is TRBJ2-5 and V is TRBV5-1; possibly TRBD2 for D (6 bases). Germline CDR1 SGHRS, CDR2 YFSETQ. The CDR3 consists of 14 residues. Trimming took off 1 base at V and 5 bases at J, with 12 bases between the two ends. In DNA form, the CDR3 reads TGCGCCAGCAGCTTGCTGATAGCGGCGGAGACCCAGTACTTC. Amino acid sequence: CASSLLIAAETQYF.

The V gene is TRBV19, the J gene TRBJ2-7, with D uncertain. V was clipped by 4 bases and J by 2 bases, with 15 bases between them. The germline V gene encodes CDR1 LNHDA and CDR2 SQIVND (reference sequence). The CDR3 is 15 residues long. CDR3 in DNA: TGTGCCAGTAGTAAGGCCTCTGTGAAGACCTACGAGCAGTACTTC. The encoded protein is CASSKASVKTYEQYF.

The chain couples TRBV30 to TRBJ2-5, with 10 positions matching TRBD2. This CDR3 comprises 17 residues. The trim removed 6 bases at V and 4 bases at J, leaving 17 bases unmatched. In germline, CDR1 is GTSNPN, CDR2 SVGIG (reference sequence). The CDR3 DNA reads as TGTGCCTGCGACGGGCTAGCGGGGGCCCATAGGGTAGAGACCCAGTACTTC. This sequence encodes CACDGLAGAHRVETQYF.

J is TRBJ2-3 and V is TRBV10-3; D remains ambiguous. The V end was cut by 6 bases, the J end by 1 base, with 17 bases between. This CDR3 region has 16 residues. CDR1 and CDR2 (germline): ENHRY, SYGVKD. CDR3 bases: TGTGCCATCAGAGACATCTCCCGGGCCCGCACAGATACGCAGTATTTT. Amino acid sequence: CAIRDISRARTDTQYF.

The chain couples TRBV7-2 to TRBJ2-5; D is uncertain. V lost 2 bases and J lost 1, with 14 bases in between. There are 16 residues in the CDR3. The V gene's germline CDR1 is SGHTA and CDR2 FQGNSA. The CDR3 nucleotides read TGTGCCAGCAGCTTAACCCCCCCAGCTGGCCAAGAGACCCAGTACTTC. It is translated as CASSLTPPAGQETQYF.

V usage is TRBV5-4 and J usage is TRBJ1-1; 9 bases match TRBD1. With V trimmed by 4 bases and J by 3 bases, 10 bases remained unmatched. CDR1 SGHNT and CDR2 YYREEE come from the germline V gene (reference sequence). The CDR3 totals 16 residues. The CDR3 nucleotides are TGTGCCAGCAGCACTACAGGGGGCGGTTCATACACTGAAGCTTTCTTT. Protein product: CASSTTGGGSYTEAFF.

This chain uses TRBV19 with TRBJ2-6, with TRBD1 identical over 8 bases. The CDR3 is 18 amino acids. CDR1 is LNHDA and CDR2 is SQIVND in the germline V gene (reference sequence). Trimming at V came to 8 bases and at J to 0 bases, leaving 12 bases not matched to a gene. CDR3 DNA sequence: TGTGCCAGTGGAAACCGGGACAGGATTTCCTCTGGGGCCAACGTCCTGACTTTC. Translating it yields CASGNRDRISSGANVLTF.

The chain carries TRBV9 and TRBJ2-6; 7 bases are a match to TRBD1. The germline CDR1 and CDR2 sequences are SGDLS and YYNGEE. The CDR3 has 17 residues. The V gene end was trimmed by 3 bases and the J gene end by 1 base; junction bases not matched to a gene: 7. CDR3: CASSARDSPSGANVLTF. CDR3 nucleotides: TGTGCCAGCAGCGCCCGGGACAGTCCGTCTGGGGCCAACGTCCTGACTTTC.

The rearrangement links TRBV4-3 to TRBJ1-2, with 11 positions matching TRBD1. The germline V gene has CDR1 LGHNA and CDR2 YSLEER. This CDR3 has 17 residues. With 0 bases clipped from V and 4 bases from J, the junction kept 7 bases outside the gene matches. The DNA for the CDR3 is TGCGCCAGCAGCCAAGAAAGAGGACAGGGGGCGATCTATGGCTACACCTTC. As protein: CASSQERGQGAIYGYTF.

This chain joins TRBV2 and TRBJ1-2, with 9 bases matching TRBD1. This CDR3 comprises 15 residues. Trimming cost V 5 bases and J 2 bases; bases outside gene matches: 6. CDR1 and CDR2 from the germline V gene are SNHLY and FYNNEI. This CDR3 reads CASSLADRGNYGYTF. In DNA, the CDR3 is TGTGCCAGCAGTCTAGCGGACAGGGGCAACTATGGCTACACCTTC.

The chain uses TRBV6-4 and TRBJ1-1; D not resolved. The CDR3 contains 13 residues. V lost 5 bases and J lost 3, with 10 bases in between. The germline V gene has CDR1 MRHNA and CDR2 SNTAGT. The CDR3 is CASSQSMDTEAFF. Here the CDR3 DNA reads TGTGCCAGCAGTCAATCGATGGACACTGAAGCTTTCTTT.

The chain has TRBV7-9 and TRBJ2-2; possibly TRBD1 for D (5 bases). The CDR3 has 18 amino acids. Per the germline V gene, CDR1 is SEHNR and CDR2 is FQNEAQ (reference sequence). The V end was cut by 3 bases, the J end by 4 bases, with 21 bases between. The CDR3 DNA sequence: TGTGCCAGCAGCTTCCGCAGGCCAGGGTTGGCTACCACCGGGGAGCTGTTTTTT. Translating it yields CASSFRRPGLATTGELFF.

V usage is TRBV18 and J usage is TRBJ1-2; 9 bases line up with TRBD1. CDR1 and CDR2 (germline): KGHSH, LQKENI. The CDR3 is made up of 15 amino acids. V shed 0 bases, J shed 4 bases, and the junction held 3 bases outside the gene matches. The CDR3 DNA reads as TGTGCCAGCTCACCACCCACAGGGGGCGCCTATGGCTACACCTTC. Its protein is CASSPPTGGAYGYTF.

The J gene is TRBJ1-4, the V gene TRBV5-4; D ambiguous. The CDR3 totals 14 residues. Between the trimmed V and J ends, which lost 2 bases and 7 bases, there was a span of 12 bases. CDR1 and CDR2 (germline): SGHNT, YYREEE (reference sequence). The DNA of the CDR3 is TGTGCCAGCAGCTTCCAAGGAAGGACTGAAAAACTGTTTTTT. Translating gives CASSFQGRTEKLFF.

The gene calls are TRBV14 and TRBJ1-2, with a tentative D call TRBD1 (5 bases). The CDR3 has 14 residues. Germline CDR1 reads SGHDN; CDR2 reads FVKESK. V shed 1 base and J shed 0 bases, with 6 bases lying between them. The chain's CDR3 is CASSQVTANYGYTF. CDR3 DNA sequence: TGTGCCAGCAGCCAAGTGACAGCTAACTATGGCTACACCTTC.

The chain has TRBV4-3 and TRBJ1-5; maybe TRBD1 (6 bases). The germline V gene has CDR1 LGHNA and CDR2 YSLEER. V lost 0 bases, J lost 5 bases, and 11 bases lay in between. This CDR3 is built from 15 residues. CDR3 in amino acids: CASSQDGGRDQPQHF. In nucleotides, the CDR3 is TGCGCCAGCAGCCAAGATGGGGGGCGGGATCAGCCCCAGCATTTT.

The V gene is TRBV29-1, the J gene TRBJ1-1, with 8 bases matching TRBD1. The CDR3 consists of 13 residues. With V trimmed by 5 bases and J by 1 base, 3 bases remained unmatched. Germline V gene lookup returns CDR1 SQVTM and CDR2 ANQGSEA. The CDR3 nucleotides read TGCAGCGTTCCCGGGACAGGGAACACTGAAGCTTTCTTT. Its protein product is CSVPGTGNTEAFF.

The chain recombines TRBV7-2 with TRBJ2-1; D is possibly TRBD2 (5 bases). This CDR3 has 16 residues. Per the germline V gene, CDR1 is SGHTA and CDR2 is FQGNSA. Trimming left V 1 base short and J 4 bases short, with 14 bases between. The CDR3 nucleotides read TGTGCCAGCAGCTTAGGGCCTAGCCGGATATACAATGAGCAGTTCTTC. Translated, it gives CASSLGPSRIYNEQFF.